Presented here are 32 T cell receptor beta chains from one specimen sequenced in a study of blood T cell repertoires in COVID-19. Profiling relied on immunoSEQ multiplex PCR, and the TCRdb table lists in-frame clones only, not all of them. The repertoire consists of 200,000 or so clones, with 70% to 90% occurring once and the leading ten covering 10%. The sample consisted of peripheral blood. Receptors originate from a woman aged 80 or over with acute or convalescent COVID-19.

The chain combines TRBV9 with TRBJ2-1; 11 nucleotides match TRBD1. With V trimmed by 5 bases and J by 6 bases, 10 bases remained unmatched. The CDR3 consists of 16 residues. In germline, CDR1 is SGDLS, CDR2 YYNGEE. The CDR3 spells CASSSLGQGVFNEQFF. The DNA of the CDR3 is TGTGCCAGCAGTTCCTTGGGACAGGGGGTTTTCAATGAGCAGTTCTTC.

The genes are TRBV5-4 and TRBJ1-6; maybe TRBD1 (6 bases). The CDR3 is made up of 14 amino acids. CDR1 and CDR2 (germline): SGHNT, YYREEE (reference sequence). The V gene lost 5 bases and the J gene lost 7 bases, with 13 bases spanning the gap. The CDR3 coding sequence is TGTGCCAGCAGTTTCGGACAGCAAAATTCACCCCTCCACTTT. This sequence encodes CASSFGQQNSPLHF.

The chain couples TRBV5-6 to TRBJ1-1; D not certain. The CDR3 consists of 16 residues. The germline V gene has CDR1 SGHDT and CDR2 YYEEEE. The V and J ends lost 0 bases and 5 bases respectively, with 17 bases between them. CDR3 sequence: CASSLDRLSRGTEAFF. The DNA of the CDR3 is TGTGCCAGCAGCTTGGATCGACTCTCTAGAGGGACTGAAGCTTTCTTT.

The gene calls are TRBV5-4 and TRBJ2-2, with TRBD1 identical over 8 bases. Germline V gene sequence: CDR1 SGHNT, CDR2 YYREEE (reference sequence). CDR3 length: 15 amino acids. The ends lost 0 bases at V and 7 bases at J; junction bases unmatched: 5. The CDR3 bases are TGTGCCAGCAGCTTGGTGGGACAGGTGGTCGGGGAGCTGTTTTTT. Protein product: CASSLVGQVVGELFF.

This clone was recorded a few times. The chain employs TRBV18 and TRBJ2-3, with D possibly TRBD2 on 5 matching bases. V gave up 4 bases and J gave up 2 bases, with 13 bases separating them. The CDR3 consists of 15 residues. Germline V gene sequence: CDR1 KGHSH, CDR2 LQKENI. CDR3 sequence reads: CASSRIRDITDTQYF. As DNA, the CDR3 is TGTGCCAGCTCACGGATCCGGGATATCACAGATACGCAGTATTTT.

The CDR3: CASSLGQPDQPQHF. DNA of the CDR3: TGTGCCAGCAGCCTAGGACAGCCTGATCAGCCCCAGCATTTT. The V call is TRBV7-9, the J call TRBJ1-5; tentatively, D is TRBD1 (6 bases). Trimming took off 5 bases at V and 5 bases at J, with 13 bases between the two ends. The CDR3 is made up of 14 amino acids. Per germline, CDR1 SEHNR and CDR2 FQNEAQ (reference sequence).

V and J are TRBV5-1 and TRBJ2-3; possibly TRBD1 for D (6 bases). The ends were cut back, 4 bases at V and 0 bases at J, with 15 bases in the middle. Germline values: CDR1 SGHRS, CDR2 YFSETQ. This CDR3 has 16 amino acids. CDR3 region: CASSLEDRPSTDTQYF. For the CDR3, the DNA is TGCGCCAGCAGCCTCGAGGACAGACCTAGCACAGATACGCAGTATTTT.

This chain links TRBV13 with TRBJ1-1; 10 bases line up with TRBD1. The CDR3 contains 16 residues. Losses at the gene ends were 6 bases for V and 4 bases for J; bases not matched to a gene: 11. Germline-derived CDR1 and CDR2 are PRHDT and FYEKMQ (reference sequence). CDR3 sequence: CASRLLGTGVVTEAFF. Written as DNA, the CDR3 is TGTGCCAGCAGGTTGTTAGGGACAGGGGTTGTCACTGAAGCTTTCTTT.

This chain joins TRBV19 and TRBJ2-7; 7 bases fit TRBD1. Germline trimming cut 4 bases from V and 3 bases from J; bases unmatched to any gene: 6. The germline gives CDR1 LNHDA, CDR2 SQIVND (reference sequence). The CDR3 sequence is 14 residues long. The CDR3 coding sequence is TGTGCCAGTAGTAAATGGACAGGCGTCTACGAGCAGTACTTC. Protein: CASSKWTGVYEQYF.

The chain recombines TRBV3-1 (or the pseudogene TRBV3-2) with TRBJ2-2; no clear D gene. The CDR3 spans 15 residues. Between the trimmed V and J ends, which lost 2 bases and 4 bases, there was a span of 11 bases. Per the germline V gene, CDR1 is LGHDT and CDR2 is YNNKEL (reference sequence). For the CDR3, the DNA is TGTGCCAGCAGCCAAATCAGAGGTTCCACCGGGGAGCTGTTTTTT. This translates into CASSQIRGSTGELFF.

The rearrangement joins TRBV30 to TRBJ2-1, with 9 bases lining up with TRBD2. Germline V CDR1 and CDR2: GTSNPN, SVGIG (reference sequence). Trimming took 1 base from V and 3 from J; bases not matched to a gene: 4. This CDR3 contains 15 residues. CDR3: CAWSGLSGSYNEQFF. CDR3 DNA sequence: TGTGCCTGGAGTGGCCTTAGCGGGAGCTACAATGAGCAGTTCTTC.

This CDR3 is CASSEHRVEGEAFF. The DNA of the CDR3 is TGCGCCAGCAGTGAGCACAGGGTCGAAGGTGAAGCTTTCTTT. V is TRBV10-1 and J is TRBJ1-1; weak D call: TRBD1 (6 bases). V was clipped by 2 bases and J by 7 bases, with 14 bases between them. There are 14 residues in the CDR3. Germline V gene data show CDR1 as WNHNN and CDR2 as SYGVQD (reference sequence).

The V gene is TRBV4-2, the J gene TRBJ1-6; 9 positions agree with TRBD1. Losses at the gene ends were 0 bases for V and 9 bases for J; bases not matched to a gene: 9. The CDR3 loop spans 17 amino acids. Germline-derived CDR1 and CDR2 are LGHNA and YNFKEQ. The DNA for the CDR3 is TGTGCCAGCAGCCAAGATCCGACAGGGGGGCGAATTTCACCCCTCCACTTT. Translated: CASSQDPTGGRISPLHF.

This sequence joins TRBV5-4 and TRBJ2-3; 15 nucleotides match TRBD2. The J segment lost 1 base and the V segment lost 4 bases, leaving 7 bases of the junction unmatched. CDR3 length: 18 amino acids. Germline loops: CDR1 SGHNT, CDR2 YYREEE (reference sequence). The CDR3 sequence is CASSDGLAGGPGTDTQYF. CDR3 nucleotide sequence: TGTGCCAGCAGCGACGGACTAGCGGGGGGGCCCGGCACAGATACGCAGTATTTT.

The chain combines TRBV27 with TRBJ2-5; tentatively, D is TRBD2 (6 bases). With 5 bases removed from V and 5 bases from J, the gap between germline ends came to 12 bases. This CDR3 contains 13 residues. CDR1 is MNHEY and CDR2 is SMNVEV in the germline V gene (reference sequence). This chain's CDR3 is CASSHRESETQYF. The CDR3 DNA reads TGTGCCAGCAGTCACCGGGAGTCGGAGACCCAGTACTTC.

The V and J genes are TRBV7-2 and TRBJ1-2; D is uncertain. Germline-derived CDR1 and CDR2 are SGHTA and FQGNSA. Trimming took off 2 bases at V and 3 bases at J, with 10 bases between the two ends. The CDR3 contains 14 residues. This CDR3 is CASSLTRQDYGYTF. For the CDR3, the DNA is TGTGCCAGCAGCTTAACCCGCCAGGACTATGGCTACACCTTC.

The chain has TRBV30 and TRBJ1-1; D is possibly TRBD1 (6 bases). Germline V gene sequence: CDR1 GTSNPN, CDR2 SVGIG (reference sequence). This CDR3 has 13 residues. With 3 bases removed from V and 3 bases from J, the gap between germline ends came to 11 bases. The CDR3 reads CAWSTGYDTEAFF. The DNA of the CDR3 is TGTGCCTGGAGCACAGGGTATGACACTGAAGCTTTCTTT.

The V and J genes are TRBV6-2 or TRBV6-3 and TRBJ1-6; D is ambiguous. This CDR3 has 15 amino acids. Looked up from germline, CDR1 is MNHEY and CDR2 is SVGEGT. V was trimmed by 5 bases and J by 13 bases, leaving 21 bases between them. The CDR3 DNA sequence: TGTGCCAGCAGTCCCGGGGAGGGTCTTATTCGGCCCCTCCACTTT. Its translation is CASSPGEGLIRPLHF.

This chain connects TRBV28 to TRBJ2-7; tentative D call: TRBD1 (5 bases). V dropped 2 bases and J dropped 7 bases, with 15 bases sitting between them. The germline gives CDR1 MDHEN, CDR2 SYDVKM. CDR3 length: 14 amino acids. The CDR3 DNA reads as TGTGCCAGCAGTTTAGCTGCAGGGCTATTAGAGCAGTACTTC. The encoded protein is CASSLAAGLLEQYF.

The V call is TRBV4-3, the J call TRBJ2-3, with D maybe TRBD2 (5 bases). The CDR3 contains 15 residues. Germline-derived CDR1 and CDR2 are LGHNA and YSLEER. V was clipped by 0 bases and J by 2 bases, with 9 bases between them. The CDR3 DNA is TGCGCCAGCAGCCAAGATCGGGGTTTCACAGATACGCAGTATTTT. Its translation: CASSQDRGFTDTQYF.

The V and J genes are TRBV6-5 and TRBJ1-5, with D perhaps matching TRBD1 (5 bases). Trimming pared 6 bases from V and 5 bases from J, leaving 17 bases between. Germline CDR1 and CDR2: MNHEY and SVGAGI. The CDR3 spans 15 residues. CDR3 nucleotide sequence: TGTGCCAGCAGAGGCCTTGACAGCCTCCATCAGCCCCAGCATTTT. This translates into CASRGLDSLHQPQHF.

The chain couples TRBV19 to TRBJ1-1; D gene unclear. The germline V and J ends were trimmed by 4 bases and 10 bases, with 22 bases remaining between them. The CDR3 loop spans 15 amino acids. CDR1 and CDR2 from the germline V gene are LNHDA and SQIVND (reference sequence). This CDR3 reads CASSTPSPSFGGAFF. The CDR3 DNA follows: TGTGCCAGTAGTACCCCTTCACCTTCCTTTGGAGGAGCTTTCTTT.

This clone was seen more than once but under ten times. This rearrangement joins TRBV18 to TRBJ2-2; possible D gene TRBD2, 5 bases. Trimming stripped 0 bases from V and 2 bases from J, with 10 bases between. The germline V gene has CDR1 KGHSH and CDR2 LQKENI. This CDR3 is 16 amino acids long. DNA for the CDR3: TGTGCCAGCTCACCACCAGGGCGGGTCAACACCGGGGAGCTGTTTTTT. Amino acid sequence: CASSPPGRVNTGELFF. The entire variable domain, with the rest obtained from reference TRBV18 and TRBJ2-2, is as follows: NAGVMQNPRHLVRRRGQEARLRCSPMKGHSHVYWYRQLPEEGLKFMVYLQKENIIDESGMPKERFSAEFPKEGPSILRIQQVVRGDSAAYFCASSPPGRVNTGELFFGEGSRLTVL.

The chain is built from TRBV21-1 and TRBJ1-6; TRBD1 is taken as the D call from the table, unchecked against the DNA. TRBV21-1 is noted as a pseudogene. The CDR3 contains 16 residues. This CDR3 reads CASIDGTGSYNSPLHF. CDR3 nucleotide sequence: TGTGCCAGCATCGACGGGACAGGGTCCTATAATTCACCCCTCCACTTT.

The rearrangement joins TRBV29-1 to TRBJ1-2; 12 bases are a match to TRBD1. Per the germline V gene, CDR1 is SQVTM and CDR2 is ANQGSEA. With V trimmed by 6 bases and J by 0 bases, 11 bases remained unmatched. CDR3 size: 17 residues. Written as DNA, the CDR3 is TGCAGCGTCCACGTCCCGGGACAGGGGGCCCCTAACTATGGCTACACCTTC. Amino acid sequence: CSVHVPGQGAPNYGYTF. The full variable domain, in which reference TRBV29-1 and TRBJ1-2 provide the parts outside the CDR3, is SAVISQKPSRDICQRGTSLTIQCQVDSQVTMMFWYRQQPGQSLTLIATANQGSEATYESGFVIDKFPISRPNLTFSTLTVSNMSPEDSSIYLCSVHVPGQGAPNYGYTFGSGTRLTVV.

The chain links TRBV11-3 to TRBJ2-3, with TRBD2 as a possible D gene (6 bases). Germline values: CDR1 SGHNT, CDR2 YENEEA. The CDR3 has 14 residues. V was trimmed by 1 base and J by 5 bases, leaving 10 bases between them. The CDR3, as DNA: TGTGCCAGCAGCTTAGGGCCGGGAGTAGATACGCAGTATTTT. This gives the protein CASSLGPGVDTQYF.

The rearrangement joins TRBV30 to TRBJ2-7; TRBD1 matches 10 bases. Germline V gene lookup returns CDR1 GTSNPN and CDR2 SVGIG (reference sequence). This CDR3 has 15 residues. V gave up 2 bases and J gave up 9 bases; unmatched junction bases: 13. This CDR3 is CAWSTPGQGSLGQYF. The CDR3 nucleotides are TGTGCCTGGAGTACCCCGGGACAGGGGTCGCTTGGGCAGTACTTC.

The chain uses TRBV4-3 and TRBJ1-4; tentative D call: TRBD1 (6 bases). The CDR3 is 17 amino acids. Trimming left V 4 bases short and J 2 bases short, with 17 bases between. Per germline, CDR1 LGHNA and CDR2 YSLEER. For the CDR3, the DNA is TGCGCCAGCAGCCCACAATTCCGCCAGGGGACTAATGAAAAACTGTTTTTT. Translation: CASSPQFRQGTNEKLFF.

This clone occurred a few times. This chain uses TRBV6-5 with TRBJ1-5; 9 nucleotides agree with TRBD1. The germline CDR1 and CDR2 sequences are MNHEY and SVGAGI. This CDR3 is built from 15 residues. The V segment lost 8 bases and the J segment 1 base; nucleotides outside the gene matches: 6. For the CDR3, the DNA is TGTGCCAGCGACGGGACAGGGAGAAGCAATCAGCCCCAGCATTTT. It translates to CASDGTGRSNQPQHF.

CDR3 residues: CASSLLEGEQYF. CDR3 DNA sequence: TGTGCCAGCAGCTTGCTGGAGGGAGAGCAGTACTTC. This sequence joins TRBV5-6 and TRBJ2-7; maybe TRBD2 (6 bases). Deletions cut 1 base from V and 7 bases from J, with 9 bases between. The germline CDR1 and CDR2 sequences are SGHDT and YYEEEE. The CDR3 loop spans 12 amino acids.

The chain is built from TRBV30 and TRBJ1-5, with no clear D. V was clipped by 2 bases and J by 4 bases, with 9 bases between them. The CDR3 runs 13 residues. Germline V gene sequence: CDR1 GTSNPN, CDR2 SVGIG (reference sequence). In DNA form, the CDR3 reads TGTGCCTGGAGTCTCGACGGGAATCAGCCCCAGCATTTT. As protein: CAWSLDGNQPQHF.

This clone was detected only once. The chain recombines TRBV19 with TRBJ1-5; D is unresolved. Deletions cut 1 base from V and 7 bases from J, with 11 bases between. The germline V gene encodes CDR1 LNHDA and CDR2 SQIVND (reference sequence). The CDR3 extends over 14 amino acids. The CDR3 nucleotides read TGTGCCAGTAGTATAGGGAGGGCGGAGCAGCCCCAGCATTTT. This sequence encodes CASSIGRAEQPQHF.